The 5 T cell receptor beta chains reported below all come from one sample, sequenced in a study of T cell responses to AZD1222 COVID-19 vaccine. Profiled with immunoSEQ multiplex PCR; TCRdb holds only in-frame clones, not every one. This sample has fewer than 150,000 clones, with about four fifths found just once. The sample here was peripheral blood, taken on day 0 of AZD1222 vaccination. Source of these receptors: an adult in good health.

The J gene is TRBJ1-5, the V gene TRBV27; 10 bases align to TRBD1. V shed 6 bases, J shed 10 bases, and the junction held 9 bases outside the gene matches. Germline V lookup: CDR1 MNHEY, CDR2 SMNVEV (reference sequence). CDR3 length: 14 amino acids. The CDR3 loop is CASRGQGPQSPQHF. Here the CDR3 DNA reads TGTGCCAGCAGGGGACAGGGGCCACAATCTCCCCAGCATTTT.

The chain links TRBV5-1 to TRBJ2-6, with 7 positions matching TRBD1. The CDR3 totals 19 residues. The V and J ends lost 0 bases and 0 bases, in that order; junction bases with no gene match: 9. CDR1 SGHRS and CDR2 YFSETQ come from the germline V gene. CDR3 DNA: TGCGCCAGCAGCTTGGCCGGCGCAGGGGGTACCTCTGGGGCCAACGTCCTGACTTTC. Translation gives CASSLAGAGGTSGANVLTF.

This clone was seen once. The chain carries TRBV5-8 and TRBJ1-5, with D hard to call. Per the germline V gene, CDR1 is SGHTS and CDR2 is YDEGEE. The V end was cut by 4 bases, the J end by 3 bases, with 17 bases between. This CDR3 comprises 16 residues. CDR3 sequence (DNA): TGTGCCAGCAGCCCAAAAGCCGGGAGGGTCAATCAGCCCCAGCATTTT. As protein: CASSPKAGRVNQPQHF.

The genes are TRBV19 and TRBJ1-2; 8 bases map to TRBD1. This CDR3 is built from 14 residues. V lost 8 bases and J lost 5; bases outside the gene matches: 10. The V gene's germline CDR1 is LNHDA and CDR2 SQIVND (reference sequence). Here the CDR3 reads CASYDRGNSYGYTF. Here the CDR3 DNA reads TGTGCCAGTTACGACAGGGGAAACTCTTATGGCTACACCTTC.

This rearrangement joins TRBV5-1 to TRBJ2-3; unclear D gene. V was trimmed by 4 bases and J by 0 bases, leaving 12 bases between them. This CDR3 has 15 residues. The germline V gene has CDR1 SGHRS and CDR2 YFSETQ. CDR3 nucleotides: TGCGCCAGCAGCCAACTACACGTTAGCACAGATACGCAGTATTTT. Encoded protein: CASSQLHVSTDTQYF.